A selection of T cell receptor beta chains follows, all from one sample in a study of blood T cells in healthy people across ages. MiXCR, applied by TCRdb to the 5' RACE reads, yields one record per CDR3 protein. The data contain about 830,000 distinct CDR3 sequences, under 80% of them singletons. Sequencing was performed on blood. All receptors come from a man aged 30 to 39 in good health. The CDR3 runs from the conserved cysteine through the conserved F or W. A D gene is named only where the DNA matches it firmly. Clone size is given for some rows only: seen once, a few or many times, or a class if the clone is expanded.

D gene,J gene,V gene,clone size,CDR3 protein
TRBD2,TRBJ2-3,TRBV3-1,few,CASSHPGTSVTDTQYF
NA,TRBJ2-6,TRBV12-3/TRBV12-4,NA,CASSPDISGANVLTF
TRBD2,TRBJ2-3,TRBV12-3/TRBV12-4,NA,CASSEGLAGGEWYF
NA,TRBJ1-6,TRBV16,NA,CASSESNLSYNSPLHF
TRBD1,TRBJ2-7,TRBV12-3/TRBV12-4,few,CASSSPGQGISEQYF
TRBD1,TRBJ2-1,TRBV4-3,few,CASSQMGRGQGDEQFF
NA,NA,TRBV7-6,NA,CASSLAGRFHEQYF
NA,TRBJ1-2,TRBV6-5,NA,CASSAAGGCGYTF
NA,TRBJ1-5,TRBV12-3/TRBV12-4,NA,CASSLSGDSNQPQHF
TRBD1,TRBJ2-3,TRBV12-3/TRBV12-4,NA,CASSFATGGTQYF
NA,TRBJ2-1,TRBV15,once,CATRTSESYNEQFF
NA,TRBJ2-5,TRBV20-1,few,CSATRGSETQYF
TRBD1,NA,TRBV10-3,NA,CAISGLDRGYEQYF
TRBD2,TRBJ2-1,TRBV5-1,NA,CASSPSGTSNEQFF
NA,TRBJ2-5,TRBV28,NA,CASTDSGAQETQYF
NA,TRBJ2-5,TRBV29-1,few,CSHEGYQETQYF
NA,NA,TRBV7-2,NA,CASSNPGRNYEQYF
TRBD1,TRBJ2-6,TRBV7-2,NA,CASSINRGSGANVLTF
NA,NA,TRBV20-1,NA,CSARVSSGWQETQYF
NA,TRBJ1-6,TRBV5-1,NA,CASYEGSGSNSPLHF
TRBD1,TRBJ1-1,TRBV20-1,NA,CSAPTGDTEAFF
NA,TRBJ2-3,TRBV6-2/TRBV6-3,NA,CASSPCRVDTQYF
NA,TRBJ2-5,TRBV7-9,NA,CASSPRSGNQETQYF
NA,TRBJ2-5,TRBV28,NA,CASSLEQGYVQYF
NA,TRBJ1-2,TRBV10-3,NA,CAISEAGYYGYTF
TRBD1,TRBJ2-7,TRBV7-2,many,CASSLGPAGQGAYEQYF
NA,TRBJ2-7,TRBV7-2,NA,CASSLVRTYEQYF
NA,TRBJ1-4,TRBV2,NA,CASSEGPKEKLFF
TRBD1,TRBJ1-4,TRBV20-1,NA,CSVRGSQGAGEKLFF
NA,TRBJ1-2,TRBV25-1,NA,CASSEYRGDLGEGYTF
NA,TRBJ2-3,TRBV20-1,NA,CSVGGDTDTQYF
NA,TRBJ2-3,TRBV18,NA,CASSDSRADTQYF
TRBD1,TRBJ2-1,TRBV11-1,NA,CASSQRDRGIHNEQFF
NA,TRBJ1-5,TRBV29-1,once,CSVEMGVGNQPQHF
NA,TRBJ2-1,TRBV5-6,NA,CASSLAVEGNEQFF
TRBD1,TRBJ1-2,TRBV7-2,NA,CASSLGQGSTYGYTF
TRBD1,TRBJ2-4,TRBV20-1,NA,CSARGTGPNIQYF
NA,TRBJ1-2,TRBV7-2,NA,CASSHTPLRDNTF